The 10 T cell receptor beta chains below come from one sample, sequenced in a study of regulatory T cells in long-lasting Graves disease. iRepertoire HTBI primers and Arm-PCR of CDR3 regions built TCR beta libraries. MiXCR was run by TCRdb on the multiplex PCR reads, yielding one entry per CDR3 protein. This repertoire shows hundreds of thousands of distinct CDR3 sequences, 15% to 20% found once; its top ten account for 12%. As for time point: newly diagnosed GD, antithyroid drugs for less than 3 months. With RNA extracted from PBMCs as input, the TCR library was made. The same data also went into a second study, on T cells in Graves' hyperthyroidism and ophthalmopathy.

Specimen: peripheral blood mononuclear cells (PBMCs), collected at new diagnosis, from a patient treated with antithyroid drugs. The receptors were sampled from a man between 18 and 29 years old with Graves disease.

This clonotype was counted a few times. V is TRBV28 and J is TRBJ1-1; D is ambiguous. The ends were cut back, 5 bases at V and 4 bases at J, with 14 bases in the middle. Germline V gene data show CDR1 as MDHEN and CDR2 as SYDVKM. The CDR3 consists of 14 residues. Here the CDR3 DNA reads TGTGCCAGCAGTCTCCTAGTGGCGGGCACTGAAGCTTTCTTT. Translation gives CASSLLVAGTEAFF.

The sample holds many counts of this clonotype. V usage is TRBV15 and J usage is TRBJ2-3, with 8 bases identical to TRBD1. The germline CDR1 and CDR2 sequences are LNHNV and YYDKDF (reference sequence). This CDR3 is built from 14 residues. The J segment lost 6 bases and the V segment lost 5 bases, leaving 7 bases of the junction unmatched. The CDR3 spells CATSFRGPGDTQYF. As DNA, the CDR3 is TGTGCCACCAGCTTCAGGGGGCCCGGGGATACGCAGTATTTT.

This chain connects TRBV7-9 to TRBJ2-1, with D possibly TRBD2 on 6 matching bases. The CDR3 covers 16 residues. Germline CDR1 SEHNR, CDR2 FQNEAQ (reference sequence). V dropped 1 base and J dropped 10 bases, with 20 bases sitting between them. The CDR3 nucleotides read TGTGCCAGCAGCTTAGTTGGGGGGACGGGTCGTGAGGAGCAGTTCTTC. Protein: CASSLVGGTGREEQFF. The variable domain in full, completed from reference TRBV7-9 and TRBJ2-1, reads DTGVSQNPRHKITKRGQNVTFRCDPISEHNRLYWYRQTLGQGPEFLTYFQNEAQLEKSRLLSDRFSAERPKGSFSTLEIQRTEQGDSAMYLCASSLVGGTGREEQFFGPGTRLTVL.

The chain is built from TRBV7-9 and TRBJ1-4; the match to TRBD1 covers 10 bases. CDR3 length: 16 amino acids. CDR1 and CDR2 (germline): SEHNR, FQNEAQ (reference sequence). With V trimmed by 5 bases and J by 2 bases, 5 bases remained unmatched. CDR3 sequence (DNA): TGTGCCAGCAGCGCCGGGACAGGGGCGACTAATGAAAAACTGTTTTTT. Amino acid sequence: CASSAGTGATNEKLFF.

There are a few counts of this clonotype. The chain joins TRBV6-5 to TRBJ2-7; a possible D gene is TRBD1 (5 bases). The CDR3 runs 14 residues. Trimming pared 0 bases from V and 4 bases from J, leaving 10 bases between. Germline CDR1 and CDR2: MNHEY and SVGAGI. As DNA, the CDR3 is TGTGCCAGCAGTTACTCAAAAAGGGGATACGAGCAGTACTTC. Translating gives CASSYSKRGYEQYF.

This clonotype was observed a handful of times. The V gene is TRBV9, the J gene TRBJ2-7, with 7 bases fitting TRBD2. J was trimmed by 7 bases and V by 4 bases; bases with no gene match: 8. The CDR3 has 13 residues. The V gene's germline CDR1 is SGDLS and CDR2 YYNGEE. Here the CDR3 DNA reads TGTGCCAGCAGCCCAGTGGGGAGGGAAGAGCAGTACTTC. Its protein product is CASSPVGREEQYF.

Only a few counts were recorded for this clonotype. At one boundary the junction diverges from the germline segment, which might be a read error. The V call is TRBV18, the J call TRBJ1-4; D is uncertain. The CDR3 covers 17 residues. The germline V gene has CDR1 KGHSH and CDR2 LQKENI. The CDR3 spells CASSPPSSLGYNGKLFF. The CDR3 coding sequence is TGTGCCAGCTCACCACCCTCAAGTCTGGGGTATAATGGAAAACTGTTTTTT.

The V gene is TRBV20-1, the J gene TRBJ1-5; D possibly corresponds to TRBD1 (5 bases). CDR3 length: 14 residues. Trimming shortened V by 4 bases and J by 2 bases, and 12 bases separated the two germline ends. From germline, CDR1 is DFQATT and CDR2 SNEGSKA (reference sequence). The DNA for the CDR3 is TGCAGTGCTACAGACCAGGGACGCAATCAGCCCCAGCATTTT. Protein product: CSATDQGRNQPQHF.

The chain employs TRBV10-1 and TRBJ1-1; D gene ambiguous. Trimming removed 6 bases at V and 4 bases at J, with 18 bases between. The CDR3 loop spans 15 amino acids. Germline V gives CDR1 WNHNN, CDR2 SYGVQD (reference sequence). In DNA, the CDR3 is TGCGCCAGCAGCCCTTCGACCGGCCTGGGCACTGAAGCTTTCTTT. As protein: CASSPSTGLGTEAFF.

This clonotype occurred many times. The rearrangement links TRBV5-1 to TRBJ1-1; D uncertain. V was shortened by 2 bases and J by 1 base, with 9 bases between the two germline ends. The CDR3 length is 14 residues. Germline loops: CDR1 SGHRS, CDR2 YFSETQ. Here the CDR3 reads CASSLELGNTEAFF. The CDR3 coding sequence is TGCGCCAGCAGCTTAGAACTTGGGAACACTGAAGCTTTCTTT. The full variable domain, in which reference TRBV5-1 and TRBJ1-1 provide the parts outside the CDR3, is KAGVTQTPRYLIKTRGQQVTLSCSPISGHRSVSWYQQTPGQGLQFLFEYFSETQRNKGNFPGRFSGRQFSNSRSEMNVSTLELGDSALYLCASSLELGNTEAFFGQGTRLTVV.